The TCR beta chain under discussion was sequenced for a study of Tregs in tolerant kidney transplant recipients. Trimming at V came to 4 bases and at J to 5 bases, leaving 7 bases not matched to a gene. Per germline, CDR1 SGHKS and CDR2 YYEKEE (reference sequence). The CDR3 sequence is 14 residues long. The study's findings and limits: Validation in larger populations is needed because few patients were studied.

Related graft donors supplied nonmyeloablative bone marrow transplants, and mixed chimerism was transient. As to this clone: The antigen is unknown.

Generated by immunoSEQ multiplex PCR, the TCRdb table keeps only in-frame clones and is missing some. The sample yields 65,000 or so clones, 80% to 90% seen once. The origin of this receptor is a human patient who received a combined kidney and bone marrow transplant. A subset of T cells may come from the graft donor. The sequences come from CD4+ T cells from blood (PBMCs), collected 6 months after the transplant. The chain uses TRBV5-5 and TRBJ2-7; 9 nucleotides agree with TRBD1. This CDR3 is CASSRQGVVDEQYF. CDR3 coding DNA: TGTGCCAGCAGCCGACAGGGGGTAGTCGACGAGCAGTACTTC.